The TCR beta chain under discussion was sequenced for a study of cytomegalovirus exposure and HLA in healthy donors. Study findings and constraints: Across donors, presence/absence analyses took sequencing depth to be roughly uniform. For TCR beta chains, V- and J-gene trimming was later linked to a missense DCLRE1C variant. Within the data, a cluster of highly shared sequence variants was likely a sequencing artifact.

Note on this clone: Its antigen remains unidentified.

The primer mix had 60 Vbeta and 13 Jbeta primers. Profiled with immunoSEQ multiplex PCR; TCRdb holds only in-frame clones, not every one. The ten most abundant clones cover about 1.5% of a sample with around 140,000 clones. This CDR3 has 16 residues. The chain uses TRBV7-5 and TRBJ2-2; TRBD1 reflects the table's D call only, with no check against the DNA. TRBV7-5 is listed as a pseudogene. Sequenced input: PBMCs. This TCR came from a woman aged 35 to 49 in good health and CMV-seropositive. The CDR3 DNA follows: TGTGCCAGAAGCTCGCCCGACAGACCGAACACCGGGGAGCTGTTTTTT. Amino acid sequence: CARSSPDRPNTGELFF.